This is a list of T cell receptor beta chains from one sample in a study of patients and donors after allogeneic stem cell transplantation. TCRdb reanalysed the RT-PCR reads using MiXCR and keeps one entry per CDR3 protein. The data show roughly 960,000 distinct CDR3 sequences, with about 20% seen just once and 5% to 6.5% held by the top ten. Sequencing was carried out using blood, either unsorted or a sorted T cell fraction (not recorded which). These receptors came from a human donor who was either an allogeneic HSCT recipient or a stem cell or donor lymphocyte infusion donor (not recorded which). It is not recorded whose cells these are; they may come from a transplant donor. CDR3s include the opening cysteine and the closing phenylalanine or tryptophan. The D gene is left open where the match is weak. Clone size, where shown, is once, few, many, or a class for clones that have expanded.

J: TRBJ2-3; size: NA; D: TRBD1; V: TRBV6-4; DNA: TGTGCCAGCAGTACCCAGGGGGCGAAAGATACGCAGTATTTT; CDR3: CASSTQGAKDTQYF
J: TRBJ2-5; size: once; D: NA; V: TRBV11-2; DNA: TGTGCCAGCAGCTTACGTCTAGAGTCGTTCTTC; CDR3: CASSLRLESFF
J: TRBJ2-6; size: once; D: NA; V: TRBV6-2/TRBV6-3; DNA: TGTGCCAGCAGTTTCGACCTCTCTGGGGCCAACGTCCTGACTTTC; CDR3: CASSFDLSGANVLTF
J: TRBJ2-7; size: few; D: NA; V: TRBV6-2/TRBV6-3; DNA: TGTGCCAGCAGTTACTCGATGGGCGAGCAGTACTTC; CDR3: CASSYSMGEQYF
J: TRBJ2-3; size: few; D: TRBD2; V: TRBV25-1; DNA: TGTGCCAGCAGGGGACTAGTTACAGATACGCAGTATTTT; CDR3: CASRGLVTDTQYF
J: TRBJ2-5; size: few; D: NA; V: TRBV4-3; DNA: TGCGCCAGCAGCCAAGATTTGTCTGGGGAGACCCAGTACTTC; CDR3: CASSQDLSGETQYF
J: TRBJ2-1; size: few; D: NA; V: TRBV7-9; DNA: TGTGCCAGCAGCCCCGAGGACAGTCACAATGAGCAGTTCTTC; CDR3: CASSPEDSHNEQFF
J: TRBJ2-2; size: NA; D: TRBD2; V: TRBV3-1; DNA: TGTGCCAGCAGCCACCGGACTAGCGGGAGAGGCGGGGAGCTGTTTTTT; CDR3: CASSHRTSGRGGELFF
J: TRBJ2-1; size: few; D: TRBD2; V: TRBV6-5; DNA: TGTGCCAGCAGTTATTGGGGACTAGCGGACTCCTACAATGAGCAGTTCTTC; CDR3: CASSYWGLADSYNEQFF
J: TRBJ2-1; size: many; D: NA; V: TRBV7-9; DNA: TGTGCCAGCAGCCCCCCCTTGTCAGCGGCTAACAATGAGCAGTTCTTC; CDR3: CASSPPLSAANNEQFF
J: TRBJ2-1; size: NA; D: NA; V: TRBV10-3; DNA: TGTGCCATCAGTGACGGTTCTCCCCCGCCATTCTTC; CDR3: CAISDGSPPPFF
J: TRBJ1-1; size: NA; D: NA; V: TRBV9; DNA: TGTGCCAGCAGCGTAGATAGTGGGGTCGACACTGAAGCTTTCTTT; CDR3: CASSVDSGVDTEAFF
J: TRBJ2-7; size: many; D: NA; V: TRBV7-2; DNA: TGTGCCAGCAGCTCCCAACCGGGACATCGCTACGAGCAGTACTTC; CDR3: CASSSQPGHRYEQYF
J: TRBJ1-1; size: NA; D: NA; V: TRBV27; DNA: TGTGCCAGCAGTTTATATCCCAGCGCTGAAGCTTTCTTT; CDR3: CASSLYPSAEAFF
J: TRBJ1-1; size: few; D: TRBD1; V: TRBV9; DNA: TGTGCCAGCAGCGCAGGGACAGGGGAGAACACTGAAGCTTTCTTT; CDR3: CASSAGTGENTEAFF